This is a list of T cell receptor beta chains from one sample in a study of Graves' ophthalmopathy and Graves' hyperthyroidism. TCRdb recomputed calls from the multiplex PCR reads with MiXCR, one row per CDR3 protein. The sample lists fewer than 350,000 distinct CDR3 sequences; roughly 15% were seen once. The sample was peripheral blood. Every receptor here comes from an adult man with Graves' ophthalmopathy. Both conserved end residues are part of each CDR3. A D gene is named only where the DNA matches it firmly. Size tells how often a clone was seen (once, few, many) or the class of an expanded clone, and some rows leave it out.

clone size | J gene | D gene | V gene | CDR3 protein | CDR3 DNA
many | TRBJ1-5 | NA | TRBV12-3/TRBV12-4 | CASSSRIQPQHF | TGTGCCAGCAGTTCGAGAATTCAGCCCCAGCATTTT
many | TRBJ2-2 | NA | TRBV6-2/TRBV6-3 | CASSYSRGELFF | TGTGCCAGCAGTTACTCACGCGGGGAGCTGTTTTTT
NA | TRBJ2-7 | NA | TRBV12-3/TRBV12-4 | CATSGPQGYEQYF | TGTGCCACCAGTGGTCCGCAGGGTTACGAGCAGTACTTC
many | TRBJ1-2 | NA | TRBV3-1 | CASSRKHREVMHGYTF | TGTGCCAGCAGCAGGAAACACAGGGAGGTTATGCATGGCTACACCTTC
many | TRBJ2-2 | TRBD2 | TRBV19 | CASGDEWTSGPRDTGELFF | TGTGCCAGTGGGGATGAATGGACTAGCGGTCCAAGGGACACCGGGGAGCTGTTTTTT
many | TRBJ2-7 | NA | TRBV6-5 | CASGGGTPYEQYF | TGTGCCAGCGGAGGGGGGACACCCTACGAGCAGTACTTC
many | TRBJ2-7 | TRBD1 | TRBV6-2/TRBV6-3 | CASSFYGQGRRNEQYF | TGTGCCAGCAGTTTCTACGGACAGGGACGAAGGAACGAGCAGTACTTC
many | TRBJ1-1 | NA | TRBV5-1 | CASSWGRGSTEAFF | TGCGCCAGCAGCTGGGGACGGGGAAGCACTGAAGCTTTCTTT
many | TRBJ2-7 | NA | TRBV7-9 | CASTGISYEQYF | TGTGCCAGCACTGGGATATCCTACGAGCAGTACTTC
many | TRBJ1-3 | NA | TRBV6-5 | CASSYIARGVGNTIYF | TGTGCCAGCAGTTACATCGCTAGGGGGGTTGGAAACACCATATATTTT
many | TRBJ1-5 | NA | TRBV7-2 | CASSLEGRQAQHF | TGTGCCAGCAGCTTAGAAGGGAGGCAGGCTCAGCATTTT
NA | TRBJ1-1 | TRBD1 | TRBV6-1 | CASAGQGITEAFF | TGTGCCAGCGCCGGACAGGGGATAACTGAAGCTTTCTTT
many | TRBJ2-5 | NA | TRBV7-2 | CASSLDRYQETQYF | TGTGCCAGCAGCTTAGACAGGTACCAAGAGACCCAGTACTTC
many | TRBJ1-1 | NA | TRBV12-3/TRBV12-4 | CASYPLGTTEAFF | TGTGCCAGCTACCCGTTGGGGACCACTGAAGCTTTCTTT
many | TRBJ2-7 | NA | TRBV7-2 | CASSLAGRDHEQYF | TGTGCCAGCAGCTTAGCGGGCAGGGACCACGAGCAGTACTTC
many | TRBJ1-5 | NA | TRBV5-1 | CASSLVPGRGQPQHF | TGCGCCAGCAGCTTGGTTCCAGGGCGGGGTCAGCCCCAGCATTTT
many | TRBJ2-5 | TRBD1 | TRBV27 | CASRRLRGQETQYF | TGTGCCAGCAGGCGCCTCAGGGGACAGGAGACCCAGTACTTC
NA | TRBJ2-5 | NA | TRBV9 | CASSVSGSSETQYF | TGTGCCAGCAGCGTATCTGGTAGCAGCGAGACCCAGTACTTC
many | TRBJ2-1 | TRBD2 | TRBV18 | CASSPPFLAGGNEQFF | TGTGCCAGCTCACCACCGTTCCTAGCGGGGGGCAATGAGCAGTTCTTC
many | TRBJ1-6 | NA | TRBV30 | CAWSVTEDSPLHF | TGTGCCTGGAGTGTAACCGAGGATTCACCCCTCCACTTT
many | TRBJ1-1 | NA | TRBV5-1 | CASSEGPNTEAFF | TGCGCCAGCAGCGAGGGACCGAACACTGAAGCTTTCTTT
many | TRBJ2-7 | NA | TRBV28 | CASTHGTMREQYF | TGTGCCAGCACTCACGGCACAATGAGGGAGCAGTACTTC
many | TRBJ2-7 | NA | TRBV19 | CASSIEGNHEQYF | TGTGCCAGTAGTATTGAGGGTAACCACGAGCAGTACTTC
many | TRBJ1-6 | NA | TRBV19 | CASSPSGFNSPLHF | TGTGCCAGTAGTCCTTCGGGGTTTAATTCACCCCTCCACTTT
many | TRBJ2-4 | TRBD2 | TRBV5-1 | CASSAGTRVGYIQYF | TGCGCCAGCAGCGCCGGGACTAGAGTGGGATACATTCAGTACTTC
NA | TRBJ1-2 | NA | TRBV2 | CASSEGASDGYTF | TGTGCCAGCAGTGAAGGAGCTTCCGATGGCTACACCTTC
many | TRBJ1-1 | NA | TRBV5-5 | CASSLAVGGNTEAFF | TGTGCCAGCAGCTTGGCCGTTGGGGGGAACACTGAAGCTTTCTTT
many | TRBJ1-6 | NA | TRBV28 | CASSLSGVRSYNSPLHF | TGTGCCAGCAGTTTATCGGGGGTTCGGTCCTATAATTCACCCCTCCACTTT
many | TRBJ2-5 | NA | TRBV7-9 | CASYGGETQYF | TGTGCCTCCTACGGGGGAGAGACCCAGTACTTC
many | TRBJ1-1 | TRBD1 | TRBV6-2/TRBV6-3 | CASSYGRGELNTEAFF | TGTGCCAGCAGTTACGGCAGGGGGGAATTGAACACTGAAGCTTTCTTT
many | TRBJ2-7 | NA | TRBV7-6 | CASSSPDSSYEQYF | TGTGCCAGCAGCTCCCCCGACAGCTCCTACGAGCAGTACTTC
many | TRBJ1-5 | NA | TRBV6-2/TRBV6-3 | CASSYRDVGDQPQHF | TGTGCCAGCAGTTACAGGGACGTCGGGGATCAGCCCCAGCATTTT
NA | TRBJ2-7 | NA | TRBV4-1 | CASSHTLSYEQYF | TGCGCCAGCAGCCACACATTATCCTACGAGCAGTACTTC
many | TRBJ2-5 | TRBD1 | TRBV29-1 | CSSAGTGRQMGYQETQYF | TGCAGCTCAGCCGGGACAGGACGTCAAATGGGATACCAAGAGACCCAGTACTTC
many | TRBJ2-7 | TRBD1 | TRBV11-2 | CASSLSSTGIYEQYF | TGTGCCAGCAGCTTAAGCTCGACAGGGATCTACGAGCAGTACTTC
many | TRBJ2-5 | NA | TRBV12-3/TRBV12-4 | CASSDEETQYF | TGTGCCAGCAGCGACGAAGAGACCCAGTACTTC
many | TRBJ1-2 | NA | TRBV4-1 | CASSPLGGVDYGYTF | TGCGCCAGCAGCCCCCTCGGGGGGGTCGACTATGGCTACACCTTC
many | TRBJ2-7 | TRBD1 | TRBV29-1 | CSVRGQLSGEQYF | TGCAGCGTAAGGGGACAGCTATCTGGCGAGCAGTACTTC
many | TRBJ1-3 | TRBD1 | TRBV7-2 | CASSMGQGDTIYF | TGTGCCAGCAGCATGGGACAGGGGGACACCATATATTTT
many | TRBJ1-1 | NA | TRBV30 | CAWKKGGIQAFF | TGTGCCTGGAAGAAGGGGGGGATACAAGCTTTCTTT
NA | TRBJ2-7 | TRBD1 | TRBV9 | CASSAKPGQGIYEQYF | TGTGCCAGCAGCGCGAAACCGGGACAGGGCATTTACGAGCAGTACTTC